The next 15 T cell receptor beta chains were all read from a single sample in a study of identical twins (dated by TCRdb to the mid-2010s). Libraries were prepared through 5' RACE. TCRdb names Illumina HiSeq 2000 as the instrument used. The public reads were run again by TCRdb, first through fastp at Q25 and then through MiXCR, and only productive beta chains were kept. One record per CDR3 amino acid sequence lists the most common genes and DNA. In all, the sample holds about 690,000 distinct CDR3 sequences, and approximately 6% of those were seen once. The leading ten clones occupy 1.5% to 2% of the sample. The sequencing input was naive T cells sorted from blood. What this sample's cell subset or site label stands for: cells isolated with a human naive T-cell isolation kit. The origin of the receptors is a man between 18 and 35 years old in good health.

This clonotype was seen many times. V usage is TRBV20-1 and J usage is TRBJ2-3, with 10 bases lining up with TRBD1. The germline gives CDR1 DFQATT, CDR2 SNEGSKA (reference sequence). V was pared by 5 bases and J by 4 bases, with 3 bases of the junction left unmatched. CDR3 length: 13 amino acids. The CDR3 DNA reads TGCAGTGCTGAGGACAGGGGGGCAGATACGCAGTATTTT. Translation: CSAEDRGADTQYF.

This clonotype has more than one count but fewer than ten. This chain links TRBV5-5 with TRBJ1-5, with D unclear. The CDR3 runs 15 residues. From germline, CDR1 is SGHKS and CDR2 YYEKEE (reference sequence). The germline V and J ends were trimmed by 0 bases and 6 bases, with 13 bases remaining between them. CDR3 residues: CASSLDNGRAQPQHF. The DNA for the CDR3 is TGTGCCAGCAGCTTGGATAACGGAAGGGCTCAGCCCCAGCATTTT.

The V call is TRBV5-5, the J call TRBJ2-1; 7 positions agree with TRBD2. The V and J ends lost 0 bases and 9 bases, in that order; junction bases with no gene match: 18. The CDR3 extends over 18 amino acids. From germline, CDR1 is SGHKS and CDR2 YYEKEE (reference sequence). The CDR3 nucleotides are TGTGCCAGCAGCTTGGGATGGGGTCAGAGCGCCCGCGGGGGTGAGCAGTTCTTC. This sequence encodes CASSLGWGQSARGGEQFF. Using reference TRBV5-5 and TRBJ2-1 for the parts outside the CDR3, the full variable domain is DAGVTQSPTHLIKTRGQQVTLRCSPISGHKSVSWYQQVLGQGPQFIFQYYEKEERGRGNFPDRFSARQFPNYSSELNVNALLLGDSALYLCASSLGWGQSARGGEQFFGPGTRLTVL.

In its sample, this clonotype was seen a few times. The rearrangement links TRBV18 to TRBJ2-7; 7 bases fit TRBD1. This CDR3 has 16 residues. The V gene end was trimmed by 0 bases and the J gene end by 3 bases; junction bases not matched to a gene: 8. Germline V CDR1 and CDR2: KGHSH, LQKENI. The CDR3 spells CASSPPMGQLNYEQYF. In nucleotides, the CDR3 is TGTGCCAGCTCACCACCAATGGGACAGCTAAACTACGAGCAGTACTTC.

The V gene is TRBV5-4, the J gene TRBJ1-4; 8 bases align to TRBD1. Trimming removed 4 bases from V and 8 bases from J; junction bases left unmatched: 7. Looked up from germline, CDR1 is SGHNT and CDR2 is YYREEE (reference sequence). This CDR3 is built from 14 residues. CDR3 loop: CASSRGQGFEKLFF. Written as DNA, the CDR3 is TGTGCCAGCAGCCGAGGACAGGGTTTCGAAAAACTGTTTTTT.

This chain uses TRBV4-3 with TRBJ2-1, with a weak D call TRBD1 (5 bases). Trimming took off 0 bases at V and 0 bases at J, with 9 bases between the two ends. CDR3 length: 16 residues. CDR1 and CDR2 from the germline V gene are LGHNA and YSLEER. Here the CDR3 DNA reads TGCGCCAGCAGCCAAGAAAGAGACAGCTCCTACAATGAGCAGTTCTTC. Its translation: CASSQERDSSYNEQFF.

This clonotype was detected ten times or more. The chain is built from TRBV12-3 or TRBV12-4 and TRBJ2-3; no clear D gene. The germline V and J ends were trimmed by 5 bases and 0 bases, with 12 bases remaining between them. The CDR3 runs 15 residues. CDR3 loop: CASSPDRLSTDTQYF. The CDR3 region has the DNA TGTGCCAGCAGTCCGGACCGACTGAGCACAGATACGCAGTATTTT.

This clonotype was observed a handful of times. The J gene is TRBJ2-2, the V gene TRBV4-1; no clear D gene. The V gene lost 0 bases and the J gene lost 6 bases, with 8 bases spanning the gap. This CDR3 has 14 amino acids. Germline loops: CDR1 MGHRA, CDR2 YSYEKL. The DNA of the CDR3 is TGCGCCAGCAGCCAAGATGTGGGGTCCGGGGAGCTGTTTTTT. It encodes CASSQDVGSGELFF.

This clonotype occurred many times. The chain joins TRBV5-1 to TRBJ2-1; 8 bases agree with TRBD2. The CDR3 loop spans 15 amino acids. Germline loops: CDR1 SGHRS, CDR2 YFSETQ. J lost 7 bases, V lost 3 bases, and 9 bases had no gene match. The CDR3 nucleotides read TGCGCCAGCAGCTGGGGGACGGGGGGGGAGAATGAGCAGTTCTTC. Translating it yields CASSWGTGGENEQFF.

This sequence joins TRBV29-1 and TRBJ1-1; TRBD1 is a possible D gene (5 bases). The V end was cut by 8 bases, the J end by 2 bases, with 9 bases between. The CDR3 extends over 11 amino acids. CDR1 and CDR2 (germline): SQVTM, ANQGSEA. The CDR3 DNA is TGCAGCATGACAGCTAACACTGAAGCTTTCTTT. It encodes CSMTANTEAFF.

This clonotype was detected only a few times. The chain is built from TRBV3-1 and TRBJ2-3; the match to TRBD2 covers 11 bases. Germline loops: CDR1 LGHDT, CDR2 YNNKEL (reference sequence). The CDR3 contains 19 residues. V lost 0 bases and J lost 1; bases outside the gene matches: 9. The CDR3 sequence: CASSQDLFLAGGRTDTQYF. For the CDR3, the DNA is TGTGCCAGCAGCCAAGATCTCTTTTTAGCGGGAGGGCGCACAGATACGCAGTATTTT.

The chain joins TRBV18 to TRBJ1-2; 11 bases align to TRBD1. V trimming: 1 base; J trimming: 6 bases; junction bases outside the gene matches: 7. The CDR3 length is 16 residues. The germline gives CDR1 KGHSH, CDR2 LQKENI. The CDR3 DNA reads TGTGCCAGCTCACCACTTACACCGGGACAGGGGGATGGCTACACCTTC. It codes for CASSPLTPGQGDGYTF.

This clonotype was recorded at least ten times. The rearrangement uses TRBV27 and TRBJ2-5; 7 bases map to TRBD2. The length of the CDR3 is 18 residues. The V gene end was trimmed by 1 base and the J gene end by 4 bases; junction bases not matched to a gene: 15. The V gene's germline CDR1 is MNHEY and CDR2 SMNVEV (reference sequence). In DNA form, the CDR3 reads TGTGCCAGCAGTTTATGGGACCCCGGGACTACCCCCGGAGAGACCCAGTACTTC. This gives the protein CASSLWDPGTTPGETQYF.

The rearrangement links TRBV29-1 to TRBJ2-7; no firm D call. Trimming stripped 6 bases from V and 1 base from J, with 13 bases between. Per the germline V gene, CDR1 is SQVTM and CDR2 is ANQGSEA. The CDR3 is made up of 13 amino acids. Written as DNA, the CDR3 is TGCAGCGTCGCCTATCGCCAGTCCTACGAGCAGTACTTC. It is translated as CSVAYRQSYEQYF.

DNA of the CDR3: TGTGCCAGCAGCTTCGCGACAGGGCTTGAAGCTTTCTTT. Translating it yields CASSFATGLEAFF. The chain combines TRBV7-9 with TRBJ1-1, with 7 bases identical to TRBD1. Germline V gene lookup returns CDR1 SEHNR and CDR2 FQNEAQ (reference sequence). The CDR3 extends over 13 amino acids. Germline trimming cut 3 bases from V and 7 bases from J; bases unmatched to any gene: 5. The entire variable domain, with the rest obtained from reference TRBV7-9 and TRBJ1-1, is as follows: DTGVSQNPRHKITKRGQNVTFRCDPISEHNRLYWYRQTLGQGPEFLTYFQNEAQLEKSRLLSDRFSAERPKGSFSTLEIQRTEQGDSAMYLCASSFATGLEAFFGQGTRLTVV.